This passage covers 9 T cell receptor beta chains from one sample sequenced in a study of T cell changes during pregnancy in multiple sclerosis. TCRdb's copy holds only in-frame clones and misses some; the assay was immunoSEQ multiplex PCR. The sample yields some 130,000 clones, roughly 95% seen once. The sample was peripheral blood, taken after pregnancy. These TCRs come from a female donor with multiple sclerosis, enrolled in a pregnancy study.

This clone came up once. The chain is built from TRBV2 and TRBJ2-1; TRBD2 agrees at 7 bases. V shed 8 bases and J 9 bases; nucleotides not matched to a gene: 7. CDR3 length: 12 amino acids. The germline gives CDR1 SNHLY, CDR2 FYNNEI. The CDR3 region has the DNA TGTGCCAGCCGCTCGGGGGGAGCTGAGCAGTTCTTC. Translated: CASRSGGAEQFF. The full variable domain, in which reference TRBV2 and TRBJ2-1 provide the parts outside the CDR3, is EPEVTQTPSHQVTQMGQEVILRCVPISNHLYFYWYRQILGQKVEFLVSFYNNEISEKSEIFDDQFSVERPDGSNFTLKIRSTKLEDSAMYFCASRSGGAEQFFGPGTRLTVL.

The CDR3 DNA reads as TGTGCCAGTAGTATAGAACCCCCTGGAGTCGGGGAGCTGTTTTTT. It encodes CASSIEPPGVGELFF. This chain uses TRBV19 with TRBJ2-2, with D hard to call. V lost 0 bases and J 7 bases, leaving 12 bases between the germline ends. The CDR3 is 15 amino acids. CDR1 is LNHDA, CDR2 SQIVND, per germline (reference sequence).

The chain is built from TRBV14 and TRBJ2-1; D is perhaps TRBD2 (6 bases). Germline V gene lookup returns CDR1 SGHDN and CDR2 FVKESK. The length of the CDR3 is 17 residues. V was shortened by 3 bases and J by 0 bases, with 15 bases between the two germline ends. CDR3: CASSQGLDRFSYNEQFF. DNA of the CDR3: TGTGCCAGCAGCCAGGGACTCGACAGATTCTCCTACAATGAGCAGTTCTTC. Combining the CDR3 with reference TRBV14 and TRBJ2-1 gives the whole variable domain EAGVTQFPSHSVIEKGQTVTLRCDPISGHDNLYWYRRVMGKEIKFLLHFVKESKQDESGMPNNRFLAERTGGTYSTLKVQPAELEDSGVYFCASSQGLDRFSYNEQFFGPGTRLTVL.

This chain joins TRBV19 and TRBJ2-7; 9 positions match TRBD1. The CDR3 consists of 15 residues. V lost 5 bases, J lost 3 bases, and 8 bases stayed unmatched. Germline CDR1 LNHDA, CDR2 SQIVND (reference sequence). The CDR3 here is CASSSPGQGIYEQYF. CDR3 nucleotides: TGTGCCAGTAGTTCTCCTGGACAGGGGATCTACGAGCAGTACTTC.

The chain couples TRBV4-3 to TRBJ2-7; the D gene is possibly TRBD2 (6 bases). The CDR3 has 15 amino acids. The germline gives CDR1 LGHNA, CDR2 YSLEER. V lost 0 bases, J lost 3 bases, and 12 bases lay in between. The CDR3 DNA reads TGCGCCAGCAGCCAAGAGCGCGGGATAATCTACGAGCAGTACTTC. Residues: CASSQERGIIYEQYF.

The chain links TRBV4-1 to TRBJ2-1, with 7 bases that match TRBD2. CDR3 size: 15 residues. CDR1 and CDR2 from the germline V gene are MGHRA and YSYEKL. V was clipped by 1 base and J by 3 bases; unmatched bases: 3. CDR3 sequence (DNA): TGCGCCAGCAGCCAAGCTAGCGGAGGCTACAATGAGCAGTTCTTC. Its protein product is CASSQASGGYNEQFF.

Comments on this clone: The sample contains more than one DNA sequence encoding this CDR3. This chain uses TRBV19 with TRBJ2-1; 7 positions agree with TRBD1. This CDR3 spans 14 amino acids. V gave up 9 bases and J gave up 1 base; unmatched junction bases: 6. The germline V gene encodes CDR1 LNHDA and CDR2 SQIVND (reference sequence). This chain's CDR3 is CASRTGGSYNEQFF. The CDR3 nucleotides read TGTGCCAGCCGGACAGGAGGTTCCTACAATGAGCAGTTCTTC.

J is TRBJ2-7 and V is TRBV30, with 12 bases aligning to TRBD2. This CDR3 is 15 amino acids long. CDR1 GTSNPN and CDR2 SVGIG come from the germline V gene (reference sequence). The ends lost 7 bases at V and 5 bases at J; junction bases unmatched: 12. The CDR3 loop reads CALKTSGSPQHEQYF. The CDR3 DNA reads TGTGCCTTAAAGACTAGCGGGAGCCCCCAACACGAGCAGTACTTC.

V usage is TRBV6-6 and J usage is TRBJ1-2; 10 bases map to TRBD1. This CDR3 region has 16 residues. J was trimmed by 2 bases and V by 2 bases; bases with no gene match: 5. Germline V gene sequence: CDR1 MNHNY, CDR2 SVGAGI (reference sequence). Here the CDR3 reads CASSYVRDRGNYGYTF. CDR3 in DNA: TGTGCCAGCAGTTACGTGCGGGACAGGGGCAACTATGGCTACACCTTC.